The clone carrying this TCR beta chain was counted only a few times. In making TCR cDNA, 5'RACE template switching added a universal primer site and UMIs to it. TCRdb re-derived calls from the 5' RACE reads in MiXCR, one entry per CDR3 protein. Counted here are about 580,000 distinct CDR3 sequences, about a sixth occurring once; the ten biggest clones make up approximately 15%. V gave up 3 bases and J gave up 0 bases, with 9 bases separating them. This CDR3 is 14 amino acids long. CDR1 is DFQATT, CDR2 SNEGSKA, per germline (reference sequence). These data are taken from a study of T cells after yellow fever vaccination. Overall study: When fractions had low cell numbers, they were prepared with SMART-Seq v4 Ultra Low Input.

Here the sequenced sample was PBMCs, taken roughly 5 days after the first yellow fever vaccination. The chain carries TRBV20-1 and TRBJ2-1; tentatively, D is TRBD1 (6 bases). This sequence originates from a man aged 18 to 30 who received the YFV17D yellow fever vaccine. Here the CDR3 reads CSASQQGSYNEQFF. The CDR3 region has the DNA TGCAGTGCTAGCCAACAGGGCTCCTACAATGAGCAGTTCTTC.